Sequencing of this TCR beta chain was carried out in a study of long-term antiretroviral therapy in people with HIV. Across the whole study: The 2015 recommendation for immediate ART came about a decade after the earliest samples. Overall study findings and caveats: Drawn between about 2004 and 2017, the blood was possibly obtained under older ART regimens. Repertoire composition at all time points was dominated by clones that had expanded before ART. ART preceded a rise in diversity that nonetheless stayed lower than in transplant donor controls.

Note on this clone: As yet, its antigen is unknown.

With survey level as its setting, the immunoSEQ assay was v3.0. Profiling relied on immunoSEQ multiplex PCR, and the TCRdb table lists in-frame clones only, not all of them. The table has around 26,000 clones, around 80% seen once; the top ten hold about 16%. V shed 5 bases and J shed 5 bases, with 16 bases lying between them. The germline V gene encodes CDR1 SGHRS and CDR2 YFSETQ. The length of the CDR3 is 15 residues. The sample was unsorted PBMCs, taken roughly 4.1 years after starting antiretroviral therapy. This receptor was taken from a young man with HIV. The V gene is TRBV5-1, the J gene TRBJ1-4; no clear D. The CDR3 DNA reads as TGCGCCAGCAGTTGGGCGGGGAGACTAAATGAAAAACTGTTTTTT. It translates to CASSWAGRLNEKLFF. The whole variable domain, filled in from reference TRBV5-1 and TRBJ1-4, reads KAGVTQTPRYLIKTRGQQVTLSCSPISGHRSVSWYQQTPGQGLQFLFEYFSETQRNKGNFPGRFSGRQFSNSRSEMNVSTLELGDSALYLCASSWAGRLNEKLFFGSGTQLSVL.